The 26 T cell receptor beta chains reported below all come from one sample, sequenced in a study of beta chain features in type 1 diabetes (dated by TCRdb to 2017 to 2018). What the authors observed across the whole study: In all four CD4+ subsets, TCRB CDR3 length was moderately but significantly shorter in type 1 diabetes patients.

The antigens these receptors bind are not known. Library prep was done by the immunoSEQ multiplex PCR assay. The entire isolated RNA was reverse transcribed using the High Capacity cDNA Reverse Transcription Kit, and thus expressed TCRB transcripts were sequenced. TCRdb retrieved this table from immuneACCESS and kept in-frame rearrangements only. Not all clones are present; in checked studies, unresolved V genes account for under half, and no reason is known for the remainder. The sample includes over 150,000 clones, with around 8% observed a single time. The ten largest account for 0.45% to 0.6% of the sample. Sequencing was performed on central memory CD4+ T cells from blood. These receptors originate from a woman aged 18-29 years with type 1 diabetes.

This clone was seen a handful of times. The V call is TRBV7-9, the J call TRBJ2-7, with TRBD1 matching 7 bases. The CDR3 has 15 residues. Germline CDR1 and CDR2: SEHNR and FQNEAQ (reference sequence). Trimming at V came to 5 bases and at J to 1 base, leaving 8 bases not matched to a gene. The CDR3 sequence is CASSRRQGPSYEQYF. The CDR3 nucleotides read TGTGCCAGCAGCCGTCGACAGGGACCATCCTACGAGCAGTACTTC.

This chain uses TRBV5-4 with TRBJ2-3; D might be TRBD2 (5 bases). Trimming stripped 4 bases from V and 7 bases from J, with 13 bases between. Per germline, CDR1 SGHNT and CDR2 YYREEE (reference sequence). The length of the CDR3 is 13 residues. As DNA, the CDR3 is TGTGCCAGCAGCCAAGGATGGGAGAATACGCAGTATTTT. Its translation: CASSQGWENTQYF.

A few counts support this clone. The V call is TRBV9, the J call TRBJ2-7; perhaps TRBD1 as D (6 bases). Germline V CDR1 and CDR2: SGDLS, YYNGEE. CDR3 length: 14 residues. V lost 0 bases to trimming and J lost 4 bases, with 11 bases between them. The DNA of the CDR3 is TGTGCCAGCAGCGTAGGGACAGAAGGTTACGAGCAGTACTTC. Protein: CASSVGTEGYEQYF. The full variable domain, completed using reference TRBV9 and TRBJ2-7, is DSGVTQTPKHLITATGQRVTLRCSPRSGDLSVYWYQQSLDQGLQFLIQYYNGEERAKGNILERFSAQQFPDLHSELNLSSLELGDSALYFCASSVGTEGYEQYFGPGTRLTVT.

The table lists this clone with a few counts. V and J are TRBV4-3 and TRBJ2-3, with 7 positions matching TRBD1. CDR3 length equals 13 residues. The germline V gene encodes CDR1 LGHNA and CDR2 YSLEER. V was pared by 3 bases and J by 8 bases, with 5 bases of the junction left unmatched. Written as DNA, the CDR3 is TGCGCCAGCAGCCAGTTAAACAGGGGTACGCAGTATTTT. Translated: CASSQLNRGTQYF.

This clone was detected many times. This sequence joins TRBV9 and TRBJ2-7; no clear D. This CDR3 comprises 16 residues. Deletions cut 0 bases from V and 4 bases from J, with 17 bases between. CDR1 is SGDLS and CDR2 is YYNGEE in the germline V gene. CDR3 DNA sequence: TGTGCCAGCAGCGTAGGCCCGAACCAAAACCAGTACGAGCAGTACTTC. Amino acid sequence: CASSVGPNQNQYEQYF. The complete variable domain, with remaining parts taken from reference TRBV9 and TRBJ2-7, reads DSGVTQTPKHLITATGQRVTLRCSPRSGDLSVYWYQQSLDQGLQFLIQYYNGEERAKGNILERFSAQQFPDLHSELNLSSLELGDSALYFCASSVGPNQNQYEQYFGPGTRLTVT.

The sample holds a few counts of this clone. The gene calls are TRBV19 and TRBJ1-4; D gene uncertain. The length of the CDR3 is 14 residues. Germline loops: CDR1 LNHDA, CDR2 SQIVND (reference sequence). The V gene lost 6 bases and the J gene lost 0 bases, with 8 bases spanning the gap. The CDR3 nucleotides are TGTGCCAGTAGCCTCCGGTCAACTAATGAAAAACTGTTTTTT. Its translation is CASSLRSTNEKLFF.

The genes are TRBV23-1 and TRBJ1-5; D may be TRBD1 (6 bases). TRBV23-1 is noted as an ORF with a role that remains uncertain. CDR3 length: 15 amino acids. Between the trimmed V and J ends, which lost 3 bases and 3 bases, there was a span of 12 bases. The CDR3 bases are TGCGCCAGCAGTCACAGTACAGGGCACAATCAGCCCCAGCATTTT. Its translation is CASSHSTGHNQPQHF.

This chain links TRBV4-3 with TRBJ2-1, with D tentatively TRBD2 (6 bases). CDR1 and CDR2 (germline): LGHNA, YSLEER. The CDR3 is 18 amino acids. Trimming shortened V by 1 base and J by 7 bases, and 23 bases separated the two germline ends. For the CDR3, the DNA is TGCGCCAGCAGCCAAGCCCCGACTAGTAGCGGTTCCAATAATGAGCAGTTCTTC. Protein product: CASSQAPTSSGSNNEQFF.

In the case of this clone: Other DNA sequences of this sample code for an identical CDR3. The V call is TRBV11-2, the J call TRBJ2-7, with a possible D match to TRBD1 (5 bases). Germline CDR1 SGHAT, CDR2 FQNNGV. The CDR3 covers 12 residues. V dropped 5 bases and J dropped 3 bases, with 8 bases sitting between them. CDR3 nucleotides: TGTGCCAGCAGCCCAGACAGCTACGAGCAGTACTTC. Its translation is CASSPDSYEQYF.

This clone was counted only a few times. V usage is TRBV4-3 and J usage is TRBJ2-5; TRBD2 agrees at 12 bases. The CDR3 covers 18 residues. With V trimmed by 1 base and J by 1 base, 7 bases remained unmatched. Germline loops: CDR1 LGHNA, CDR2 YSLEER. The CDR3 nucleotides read TGCGCCAGCAGCCAAGCCCTGGGGACTAGCGGGTCCCAAGAGACCCAGTACTTC. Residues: CASSQALGTSGSQETQYF.

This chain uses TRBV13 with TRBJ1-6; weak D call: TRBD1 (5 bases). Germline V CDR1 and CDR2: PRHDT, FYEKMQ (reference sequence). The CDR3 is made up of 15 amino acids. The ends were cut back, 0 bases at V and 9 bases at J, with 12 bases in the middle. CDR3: CASSLGGAGGSPLHF. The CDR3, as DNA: TGTGCCAGCAGCTTAGGAGGGGCTGGTGGTTCACCCCTCCACTTT. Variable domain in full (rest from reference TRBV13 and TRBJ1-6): AAGVIQSPRHLIKEKRETATLKCYPIPRHDTVYWYQQGPGQDPQFLISFYEKMQSDKGSIPDRFSAQQFSDYHSELNMSSLELGDSALYFCASSLGGAGGSPLHFGNGTRLTVT.

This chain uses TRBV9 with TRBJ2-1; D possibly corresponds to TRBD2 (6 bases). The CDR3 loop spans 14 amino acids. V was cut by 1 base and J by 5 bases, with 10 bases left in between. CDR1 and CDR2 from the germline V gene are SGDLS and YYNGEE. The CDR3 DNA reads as TGTGCCAGCAGCGTATTAGCGGCCAACAATGAGCAGTTCTTC. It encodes CASSVLAANNEQFF. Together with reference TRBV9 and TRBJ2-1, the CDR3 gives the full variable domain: DSGVTQTPKHLITATGQRVTLRCSPRSGDLSVYWYQQSLDQGLQFLIQYYNGEERAKGNILERFSAQQFPDLHSELNLSSLELGDSALYFCASSVLAANNEQFFGPGTRLTVL.

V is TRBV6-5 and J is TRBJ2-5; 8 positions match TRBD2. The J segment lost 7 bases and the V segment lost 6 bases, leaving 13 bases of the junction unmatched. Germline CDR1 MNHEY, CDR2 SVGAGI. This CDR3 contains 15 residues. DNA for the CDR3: TGTGCCAGCAGGGCTCTTAGCGGGGCGGCCGGGACCCAGTACTTC. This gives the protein CASRALSGAAGTQYF.

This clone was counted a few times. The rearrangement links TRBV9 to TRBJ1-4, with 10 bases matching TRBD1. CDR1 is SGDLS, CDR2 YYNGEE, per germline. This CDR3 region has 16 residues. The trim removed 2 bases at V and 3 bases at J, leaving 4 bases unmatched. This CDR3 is CASSVGGTGANEKLFF. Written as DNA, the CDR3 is TGTGCCAGCAGCGTGGGAGGGACAGGGGCTAATGAAAAACTGTTTTTT. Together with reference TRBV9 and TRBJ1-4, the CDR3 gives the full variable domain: DSGVTQTPKHLITATGQRVTLRCSPRSGDLSVYWYQQSLDQGLQFLIQYYNGEERAKGNILERFSAQQFPDLHSELNLSSLELGDSALYFCASSVGGTGANEKLFFGSGTQLSVL.

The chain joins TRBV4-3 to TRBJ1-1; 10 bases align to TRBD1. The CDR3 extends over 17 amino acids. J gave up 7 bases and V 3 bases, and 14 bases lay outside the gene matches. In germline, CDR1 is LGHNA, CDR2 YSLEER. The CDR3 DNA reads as TGCGCCAGCAGCCAGACCCCGGGACAGGGGCAGCGGATTGAAGCTTTCTTT. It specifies CASSQTPGQGQRIEAFF.

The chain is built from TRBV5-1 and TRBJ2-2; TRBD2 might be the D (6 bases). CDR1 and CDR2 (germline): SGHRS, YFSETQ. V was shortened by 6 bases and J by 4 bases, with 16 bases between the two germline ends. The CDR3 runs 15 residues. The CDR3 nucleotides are TGCGCCAGCACCACGAGGGACTCGGGCACCGGGGAGCTGTTTTTT. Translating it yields CASTTRDSGTGELFF.

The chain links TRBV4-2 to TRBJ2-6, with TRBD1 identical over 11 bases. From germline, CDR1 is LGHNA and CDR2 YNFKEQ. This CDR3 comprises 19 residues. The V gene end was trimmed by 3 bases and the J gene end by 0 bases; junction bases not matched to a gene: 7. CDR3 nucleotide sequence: TGTGCCAGCAGCCAGGACCGGGACAGGGGGAGCTCTGGGGCCAACGTCCTGACTTTC. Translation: CASSQDRDRGSSGANVLTF.

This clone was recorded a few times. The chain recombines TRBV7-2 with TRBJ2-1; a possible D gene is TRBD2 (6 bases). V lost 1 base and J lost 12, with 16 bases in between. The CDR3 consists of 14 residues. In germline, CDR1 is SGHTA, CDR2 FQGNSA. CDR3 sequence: CASSLGLAPEGQFF. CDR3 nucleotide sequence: TGTGCCAGCAGCTTAGGCCTAGCGCCCGAAGGGCAGTTCTTC. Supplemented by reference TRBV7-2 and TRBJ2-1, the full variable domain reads GAGVSQSPSNKVTEKGKDVELRCDPISGHTALYWYRQSLGQGLEFLIYFQGNSAPDKSGLPSDRFSAERTGGSVSTLTIQRTQQEDSAVYLCASSLGLAPEGQFFGPGTRLTVL.

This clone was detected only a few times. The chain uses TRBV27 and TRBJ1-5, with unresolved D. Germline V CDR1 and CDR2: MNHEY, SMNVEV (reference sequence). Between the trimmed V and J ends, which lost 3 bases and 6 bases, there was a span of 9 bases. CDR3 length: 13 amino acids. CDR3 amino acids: CASSLLRGQPQHF. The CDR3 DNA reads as TGTGCCAGCAGTTTGTTACGCGGTCAGCCCCAGCATTTT.

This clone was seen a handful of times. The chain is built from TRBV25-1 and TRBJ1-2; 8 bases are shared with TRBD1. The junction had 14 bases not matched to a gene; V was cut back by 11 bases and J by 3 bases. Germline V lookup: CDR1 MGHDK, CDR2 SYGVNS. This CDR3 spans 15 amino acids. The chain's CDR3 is CAAPGQVLKHYGYTF. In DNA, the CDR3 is TGTGCCGCACCGGGACAGGTATTAAAACACTATGGCTACACCTTC.

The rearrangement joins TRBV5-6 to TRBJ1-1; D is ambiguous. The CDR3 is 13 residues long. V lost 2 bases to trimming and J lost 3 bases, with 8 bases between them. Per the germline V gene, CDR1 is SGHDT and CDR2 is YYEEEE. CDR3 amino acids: CASSLSRDTEAFF. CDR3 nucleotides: TGTGCCAGCAGCTTAAGTCGGGACACTGAAGCTTTCTTT.

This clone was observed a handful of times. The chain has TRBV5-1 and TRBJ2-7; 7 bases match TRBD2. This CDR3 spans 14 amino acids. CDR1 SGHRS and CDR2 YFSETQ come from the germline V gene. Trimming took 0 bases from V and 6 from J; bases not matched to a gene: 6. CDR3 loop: CASSLVVGGSEQYF. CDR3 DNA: TGCGCCAGCAGCTTGGTTGTGGGAGGGAGCGAGCAGTACTTC.

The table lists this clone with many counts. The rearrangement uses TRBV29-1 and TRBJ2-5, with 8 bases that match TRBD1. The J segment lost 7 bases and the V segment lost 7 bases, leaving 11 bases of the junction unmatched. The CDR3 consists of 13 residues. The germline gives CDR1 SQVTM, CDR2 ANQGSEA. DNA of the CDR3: TGCAGCGGAGACAGGGGCCCGTTGGGGACCCAGTACTTC. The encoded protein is CSGDRGPLGTQYF.

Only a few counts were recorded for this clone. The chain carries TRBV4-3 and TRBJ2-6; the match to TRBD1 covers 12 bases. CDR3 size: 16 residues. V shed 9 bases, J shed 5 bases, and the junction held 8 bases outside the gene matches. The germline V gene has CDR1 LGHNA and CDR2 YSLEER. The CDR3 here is CASTGQGAFWANVLTF. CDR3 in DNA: TGCGCCAGTACGGGACAGGGGGCGTTCTGGGCCAACGTCCTGACTTTC.

CDR3 loop: CASSTRTGASPLHF. Written as DNA, the CDR3 is TGTGCCAGTAGTACGAGGACAGGGGCTTCACCCCTCCACTTT. The chain has TRBV19 and TRBJ1-6, with 9 bases fitting TRBD1. The CDR3 sequence is 14 residues long. Germline CDR1 LNHDA, CDR2 SQIVND (reference sequence). V trimming: 4 bases; J trimming: 9 bases; junction bases outside the gene matches: 4.

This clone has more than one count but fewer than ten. The CDR3 nucleotides read TGTGCCAGCAGCACTGCTAGCGGCACTAGCACAGATACGCAGTATTTT. It encodes CASSTASGTSTDTQYF. The chain employs TRBV9 and TRBJ2-3, with 7 bases that match TRBD2. There are 16 residues in the CDR3. V lost 4 bases, J lost 0 bases, and 8 bases stayed unmatched. Looked up from germline, CDR1 is SGDLS and CDR2 is YYNGEE.